This T cell receptor beta chain is drawn from a study of shared clonotypes between healthy human individuals. Study summary: Serving as donors were two women and a few men, whose ages spanned 18 to 49.

Worth noting for this clone: Its specificity is not known.

The CDR3 is made up of 13 amino acids. Germline V CDR1 and CDR2: MNHNY, SVGAGI (reference sequence). Trimming took 6 bases from V and 4 from J, leaving 12 bases between them. Study results and limitations: Large depth notwithstanding, sorted-subset sequencing proved incomplete by rarefaction.

The data were produced by immunoSEQ multiplex PCR, yet TCRdb's version contains in-frame clones alone and is incomplete. The repertoire has around 600,000 clones, approximately 97% of them found once; the top ten carry about 0.057%. The rearrangement uses TRBV6-6 and TRBJ1-1; possible D gene TRBD1, 6 bases. The clonotype was recovered from a woman in her thirties in good health. The specimen sequenced was naive CD4+ T cells sorted from blood. Subset meaning: CD45RA+ positively selected. In nucleotides, the CDR3 is TGTGCCAGCAGCCATGAGGGGGTCACTGAAGCTTTCTTT. As protein: CASSHEGVTEAFF.